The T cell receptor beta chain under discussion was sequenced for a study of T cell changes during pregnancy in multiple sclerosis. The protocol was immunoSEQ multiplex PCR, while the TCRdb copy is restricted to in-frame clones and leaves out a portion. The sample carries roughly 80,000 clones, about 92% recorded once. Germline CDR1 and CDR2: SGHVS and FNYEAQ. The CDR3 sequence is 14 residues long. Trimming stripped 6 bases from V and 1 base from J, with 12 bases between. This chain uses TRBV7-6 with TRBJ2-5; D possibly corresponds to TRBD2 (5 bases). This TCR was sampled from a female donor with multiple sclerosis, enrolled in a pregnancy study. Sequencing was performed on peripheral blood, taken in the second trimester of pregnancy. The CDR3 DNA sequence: TGTGCCAGCAGGTCGCAACGGGGCCAAGAGACCCAGTACTTC. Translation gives CASRSQRGQETQYF.